A selection of T cell receptor beta chains follows, all from one sample in a study of blood T cell repertoires in COVID-19. Assay used: immunoSEQ multiplex PCR; TCRdb lists only in-frame clones, some missing. The data hold about 81,000 clones, with about 80% observed a single time. Sequencing was performed on peripheral blood. The receptors shown here come from a human donor in a cohort sampled during active COVID-19. Both conserved end residues are part of each CDR3. The order of the fields is D gene, clone size, V gene, J gene, CDR3 length, CDR3 DNA, CDR3 protein. A D gene is named only where the DNA matches it firmly. A row's size may be missing; if present it is once, few, many or a size class.

>.|once|TRBV7-9|TRBJ2-1|14
TGTGCCAGCAGCCCGAGTGGGCCGTACAATGAGCAGTTCTTC
CASSPSGPYNEQFF
>TRBD1|.|TRBV4-2|TRBJ2-1|12
TGTGCCAGCAGCCCCCAGGGGGTAGAGCAGTTCTTC
CASSPQGVEQFF
>.|few|TRBV6-6|TRBJ2-5|14
TGTGCCAGCAGCCTCCGGACAGCTAAAGAGACCCAGTACTTC
CASSLRTAKETQYF
>.|.|TRBV6-5|TRBJ1-2|13
TGTGCCAGCCTACCCGCAGGGGCCTATGGCTACACCTTC
CASLPAGAYGYTF
>.|.|TRBV7-3|TRBJ2-3|15
TGTGCCAGCAGCTTTAGCGGGACAGAAACAGATACGCAGTATTTT
CASSFSGTETDTQYF
>TRBD1|.|TRBV9|TRBJ1-2|14
TGTGCCAGCAGCGTAGGGACAGGGGACTATGGCTACACCTTC
CASSVGTGDYGYTF
>.|.|TRBV19|TRBJ1-2|12
TGTGCCAGTAGTTTTTACAGGGAAGGCTACACCTTC
CASSFYREGYTF
>.|.|TRBV19|TRBJ2-2|17
TGTGCCAGTAGTATAGTTCGCGGCAAAATACACACCGGGGAGCTGTTTTTT
CASSIVRGKIHTGELFF
>TRBD1|.|TRBV18|TRBJ1-1|13
TGTGCCAGCTCGCCCCAAGACAGGGCTGAAGCTTTCTTT
CASSPQDRAEAFF
>.|.|TRBV7-3|TRBJ2-3|15
TGTGCCAGCAGCTTTATGGGCAGGTCCACAGATACGCAGTATTTT
CASSFMGRSTDTQYF
>TRBD2|.|TRBV5-4|TRBJ2-1|15
TGTGCCAGCAGCCCTAGCGGACTCTCCTACAATGAGCAGTTCTTC
CASSPSGLSYNEQFF
>TRBD2|once|TRBV19|TRBJ2-3|17
TGTGCCAGTAGTATAGAACTAGCGGGGGGGCCCGTAGATACGCAGTATTTT
CASSIELAGGPVDTQYF
>.|.|TRBV14|TRBJ2-2|13
TGTGCCAGCAGCCTAGTGGACACCGGGGAGCTGTTTTTT
CASSLVDTGELFF
>TRBD1|.|TRBV28|TRBJ1-4|14
TGTGCCAGCAGACGGGACAGGGTACGTGAAAAACTGTTTTTT
CASRRDRVREKLFF
>.|few|TRBV7-9|TRBJ2-3|13
TGTGCCAGCAGATACAGCCTCACAGATACGCAGTATTTT
CASRYSLTDTQYF
>.|.|TRBV20-1|TRBJ2-5|11
TGCAGTGCTACCTCGCAAGAGACCCAGTACTTC
CSATSQETQYF